The 22 T cell receptor beta chains below come from one sample, sequenced in a study of CD8 T cells in Susac syndrome. With random hexamers, roughly 0.5 to 1 ug RNA was reverse transcribed. TCRdb reprocessed the immunoSEQ multiplex PCR reads with MiXCR, giving one entry per CDR3 protein. There are roughly 150,000 distinct CDR3 sequences in the sample; about 91% occur only once, and around 0.087% lies in the top ten. Source material: CD4+ T cells from PBMCs. These receptors were taken from a human donor in good health.

The chain is built from TRBV3-1 and TRBJ2-3; 8 bases match TRBD1. V shed 4 bases and J 2 bases; nucleotides not matched to a gene: 2. There are 14 residues in the CDR3. Germline V lookup: CDR1 LGHDT, CDR2 YNNKEL (reference sequence). The CDR3 here is CASSRGQATDTQYF. The CDR3 nucleotides are TGTGCCAGCAGCCGGGGACAGGCCACAGATACGCAGTATTTT.

This chain joins TRBV5-1 and TRBJ2-3; 8 nucleotides match TRBD2. Germline CDR1 SGHRS, CDR2 YFSETQ. V was pared by 7 bases and J by 5 bases, with 6 bases of the junction left unmatched. CDR3 size: 13 residues. The chain's CDR3 is CASWAGGKDTQYF. CDR3 coding DNA: TGCGCCAGCTGGGCGGGAGGTAAAGATACGCAGTATTTT. The entire variable domain, with the rest obtained from reference TRBV5-1 and TRBJ2-3, is as follows: KAGVTQTPRYLIKTRGQQVTLSCSPISGHRSVSWYQQTPGQGLQFLFEYFSETQRNKGNFPGRFSGRQFSNSRSEMNVSTLELGDSALYLCASWAGGKDTQYFGPGTRLTVL.

The genes are TRBV3-1 and TRBJ2-7; D is perhaps TRBD1 (6 bases). V gave up 4 bases and J gave up 7 bases, with 11 bases separating them. Germline CDR1 and CDR2: LGHDT and YNNKEL (reference sequence). This CDR3 has 12 amino acids. The CDR3 nucleotides are TGTGCCAGCAGCCGTACCGGGACAGAGCAGTACTTC. It yields the protein CASSRTGTEQYF.

This clonotype has a handful of counts. This chain joins TRBV2 and TRBJ2-7; D call uncertain. With 1 base removed from V and 0 bases from J, the gap between germline ends came to 4 bases. CDR3 length equals 13 residues. Germline values: CDR1 SNHLY, CDR2 FYNNEI. The CDR3 sequence: CASSEGTSYEQYF. CDR3 bases: TGTGCCAGCAGTGAAGGCACCTCCTACGAGCAGTACTTC.

The rearrangement uses TRBV2 and TRBJ1-5; TRBD1 is a possible D gene (5 bases). The V gene lost 7 bases and the J gene lost 5 bases, with 12 bases spanning the gap. Germline CDR1 reads SNHLY; CDR2 reads FYNNEI. This CDR3 is built from 13 residues. CDR3 nucleotide sequence: TGTGCCAGCATAGGGGTCGGGGATCAGCCCCAGCATTTT. Translated: CASIGVGDQPQHF.

The chain is built from TRBV28 and TRBJ1-5; no firm D call. Germline CDR1 MDHEN, CDR2 SYDVKM. With 3 bases removed from V and 7 bases from J, the gap between germline ends came to 7 bases. The CDR3 is 12 residues long. CDR3 region: CASSFREQPQHF. CDR3 coding DNA: TGTGCCAGCAGTTTTAGGGAACAGCCCCAGCATTTT.

V is TRBV2 and J is TRBJ2-7, with D perhaps TRBD2 (6 bases). The CDR3 spans 14 residues. The V end lost 6 bases, the J end lost 5 bases, and 17 bases lay between the germline ends. Per the germline V gene, CDR1 is SNHLY and CDR2 is FYNNEI. CDR3 region: CASRGAGPPNEQYF. The CDR3 DNA is TGTGCCAGCAGGGGCGCGGGGCCCCCCAACGAGCAGTACTTC.

The chain is built from TRBV30 and TRBJ2-1, with D maybe TRBD1 (6 bases). The CDR3 has 11 residues. V was pared by 3 bases and J by 11 bases, with 11 bases between. Germline V gene data show CDR1 as GTSNPN and CDR2 as SVGIG (reference sequence). This CDR3 is CAWSAGTQQFF. CDR3 sequence (DNA): TGTGCCTGGAGCGCCGGGACACAGCAGTTCTTC.

The V call is TRBV7-8, the J call TRBJ2-1; TRBD2 aligns across 14 bases. Germline V gene data show CDR1 as SGHVS and CDR2 as FQNEAQ. CDR3 length equals 19 residues. The trim removed 5 bases at V and 0 bases at J, leaving 9 bases unmatched. The CDR3 bases are TGTGCCAGCAGCCCAGGACTAGCGGGAGGAGCGAGCTCCTACAATGAGCAGTTCTTC. Its protein product is CASSPGLAGGASSYNEQFF.

The chain combines TRBV28 with TRBJ2-7; possible D gene TRBD1, 5 bases. CDR3 length: 14 residues. V was pared by 4 bases and J by 0 bases, with 10 bases between. Germline V CDR1 and CDR2: MDHEN, SYDVKM. CDR3 sequence reads: CASSSQAFSYEQYF. The CDR3 coding sequence is TGTGCCAGCAGTTCACAGGCTTTCTCCTACGAGCAGTACTTC.

The V gene is TRBV5-1, the J gene TRBJ1-1; 7 bases agree with TRBD1. V lost 4 bases to trimming and J lost 0 bases; unmatched junction nucleotides: 9. Germline V CDR1 and CDR2: SGHRS, YFSETQ. CDR3 length equals 16 residues. CDR3 loop: CASSISGTAMNTEAFF. The CDR3 DNA reads TGCGCCAGCAGCATATCCGGGACAGCCATGAACACTGAAGCTTTCTTT. The full variable domain, in which reference TRBV5-1 and TRBJ1-1 provide the parts outside the CDR3, is KAGVTQTPRYLIKTRGQQVTLSCSPISGHRSVSWYQQTPGQGLQFLFEYFSETQRNKGNFPGRFSGRQFSNSRSEMNVSTLELGDSALYLCASSISGTAMNTEAFFGQGTRLTVV.

DNA for the CDR3: TGTGCCTGGAGTATTGCCGACAGTCAGCCCCAGCATTTT. Encoded protein: CAWSIADSQPQHF. This chain connects TRBV30 to TRBJ1-5; D perhaps matches TRBD1 (5 bases). The CDR3 contains 13 residues. V was pared by 2 bases and J by 6 bases, with 11 bases between. Germline lookup yields CDR1 GTSNPN and CDR2 SVGIG (reference sequence). The entire variable domain, with the rest obtained from reference TRBV30 and TRBJ1-5, is as follows: SQTIHQWPATLVQPVGSPLSLECTVEGTSNPNLYWYRQAAGRGLQLLFYSVGIGQISSEVPQNLSASRPQDRQFILSSKKLLLSDSGFYLCAWSIADSQPQHFGDGTRLSIL.

The chain is built from TRBV5-1 and TRBJ1-4; the D gene is possibly TRBD1 (6 bases). This CDR3 has 15 amino acids. The V and J ends lost 0 bases and 6 bases respectively, with 12 bases between them. Germline V gene lookup returns CDR1 SGHRS and CDR2 YFSETQ. DNA for the CDR3: TGCGCCAGCAGCTTGGAAGGGGGAGACTATGAAAAACTGTTTTTT. Translated, it gives CASSLEGGDYEKLFF.

V is TRBV7-2 and J is TRBJ1-2; tentative D call: TRBD1 (5 bases). Germline V CDR1 and CDR2: SGHTA, FQGNSA. This CDR3 is 13 amino acids long. Trimming cost V 5 bases and J 7 bases, with 14 bases left between them. CDR3 region: CASSLDGGGGYTF. The CDR3, as DNA: TGTGCCAGCAGCCTGGACGGGGGAGGTGGCTACACCTTC.

The chain is built from TRBV14 and TRBJ2-6, with D perhaps being TRBD1 or TRBD2 (6 bases each). This CDR3 spans 16 amino acids. From germline, CDR1 is SGHDN and CDR2 FVKESK. V lost 6 bases and J lost 0, with 12 bases in between. The CDR3 region is CASRRGPSSGANVLTF. The CDR3 region has the DNA TGTGCCAGCAGACGGGGGCCGAGCTCTGGGGCCAACGTCCTGACTTTC.

V gene TRBV6-5 combines with J gene TRBJ2-7, with D perhaps TRBD1 or TRBD2 (5 bases each). Trimming cost V 0 bases and J 1 base, with 10 bases left between them. The CDR3 contains 15 residues. The germline CDR1 and CDR2 sequences are MNHEY and SVGAGI. In nucleotides, the CDR3 is TGTGCCAGCAGTTACTCGGGCAGGGAGTCCTACGAGCAGTACTTC. Translating it yields CASSYSGRESYEQYF.

V gene TRBV7-3 combines with J gene TRBJ2-5; D tentatively reads TRBD1 or TRBD2 (5 bases each). CDR3 size: 14 residues. Trimming left V 3 bases short and J 2 bases short, with 10 bases between. Germline-derived CDR1 and CDR2 are SGHTA and FQGTGA. The CDR3 is CASSLWGSQETQYF. The CDR3 DNA reads TGTGCCAGCAGCTTGTGGGGGTCTCAAGAGACCCAGTACTTC.

The chain couples TRBV29-1 to TRBJ2-2; 10 bases align to TRBD2. The V segment lost 3 bases and the J segment 4 bases; nucleotides outside the gene matches: 2. CDR3 size: 14 residues. Germline V gene data show CDR1 as SQVTM and CDR2 as ANQGSEA. CDR3: CSVERTSGTGELFF. The CDR3 DNA reads as TGCAGCGTTGAGAGGACTAGCGGCACCGGGGAGCTGTTTTTT.

The chain has TRBV19 and TRBJ2-1; 10 nucleotides line up with TRBD1. The CDR3 is 15 amino acids. Germline lookup yields CDR1 LNHDA and CDR2 SQIVND (reference sequence). V was pared by 6 bases and J by 7 bases, with 9 bases of the junction left unmatched. CDR3 in amino acids: CASSRPGQGTNEQFF. DNA for the CDR3: TGTGCCAGTAGCCGACCGGGACAGGGGACGAATGAGCAGTTCTTC.

V is TRBV4-1 and J is TRBJ2-7, with 7 bases identical to TRBD2. V shed 2 bases and J 4 bases; nucleotides not matched to a gene: 8. Looked up from germline, CDR1 is MGHRA and CDR2 is YSYEKL. The CDR3 totals 15 residues. The CDR3 coding sequence is TGCGCCAGCAGCCAACAAGTAGCGGGCAAGTACGAGCAGTACTTC. It is translated as CASSQQVAGKYEQYF.

This sequence joins TRBV5-4 and TRBJ2-5, with 10 bases identical to TRBD1. This CDR3 is 16 amino acids long. Germline V CDR1 and CDR2: SGHNT, YYREEE (reference sequence). Trimming at V came to 5 bases and at J to 5 bases, leaving 12 bases not matched to a gene. The CDR3 region is CASSLMTGGDVETQYF. The DNA of the CDR3 is TGTGCCAGCAGTCTTATGACAGGGGGCGACGTGGAGACCCAGTACTTC.

This chain joins TRBV20-1 and TRBJ2-2, with D tentatively TRBD2 (5 bases). The CDR3 extends over 16 amino acids. The V and J ends lost 5 bases and 5 bases respectively, with 21 bases between them. Germline-derived CDR1 and CDR2 are DFQATT and SNEGSKA (reference sequence). The CDR3 DNA sequence: TGCAGTGCTCCCCAATCTGGACGGGGTGGGACCGGGGAGCTGTTTTTT. Encoded protein: CSAPQSGRGGTGELFF.